The sequence of this T cell receptor beta chain was determined in a study of cytomegalovirus exposure and HLA in healthy donors. This clone was seen only once. Its antigen is not known. Study-wide results and limits: Clonal expansion, a later analysis showed, was greater in HLA-associated TCR beta chains than in equally common others. DRB1 had the most TCR associations and HLA-C the fewest, a later analysis found, with rates varying by HLA locus. Analysis performed later found 16,000 or so TCR beta sequences associated with HLA alleles at 0.05 false discovery rate.

The ends lost 3 bases at V and 0 bases at J; junction bases unmatched: 0. Germline CDR1 is GTSNPN and CDR2 is SVGIG (reference sequence). The CDR3 runs 13 residues. Amplification used 60 Vbeta primers and 13 Jbeta primers. The protocol was immunoSEQ multiplex PCR, while the TCRdb copy is restricted to in-frame clones and leaves out a portion. The table lists around 200,000 clones, roughly 84% of them singletons. This rearrangement joins TRBV30 to TRBJ1-1, with 8 bases identical to TRBD1. The source material was PBMCs. The receptor's source is a girl aged 2-15 years in good health and CMV-seropositive. The CDR3 here is CAWRDRVNTEAFF. The CDR3 DNA reads as TGTGCCTGGAGGGACAGGGTGAACACTGAAGCTTTCTTT. The full variable domain, rest sourced from reference TRBV30 and TRBJ1-1, is SQTIHQWPATLVQPVGSPLSLECTVEGTSNPNLYWYRQAAGRGLQLLFYSVGIGQISSEVPQNLSASRPQDRQFILSSKKLLLSDSGFYLCAWRDRVNTEAFFGQGTRLTVV.